The 17 T cell receptor beta chains below all came from one sample that was sequenced in a study of blood T cell repertoires in COVID-19. Repertoires were generated with immunoSEQ multiplex PCR, while TCRdb's copy carries only in-frame clones and drops some. Of 180,000 or so clones listed, 87% were seen once; the top ten hold roughly 2.5%. What was sequenced was peripheral blood. The receptors were sampled from a man aged 40-49 years with active or convalescent COVID-19.

CDR3 nucleotide sequence: TGTGCCACCCGGGCTGGGACAGGGGGATCGAGGGATGAGCAGTTCTTC. Translating it yields CATRAGTGGSRDEQFF. The rearrangement joins TRBV24-1 to TRBJ2-1, with 11 bases aligning to TRBD1. The CDR3 totals 16 residues. V trimming: 9 bases; J trimming: 8 bases; junction bases outside the gene matches: 14. CDR1 is KGHDR and CDR2 is SFDVKD in the germline V gene.

The rearrangement joins TRBV10-1 to TRBJ1-1; D possibly corresponds to TRBD1 (5 bases). Trimming cost V 2 bases and J 5 bases, with 18 bases left between them. In germline, CDR1 is WNHNN, CDR2 SYGVQD (reference sequence). The CDR3 has 16 residues. Here the CDR3 DNA reads TGCGCCAGCAGTGAGGACAGACCCTCGGCCGGGACTGAAGCTTTCTTT. It yields the protein CASSEDRPSAGTEAFF.

This clone has more than one count but fewer than ten. V gene TRBV27 combines with J gene TRBJ2-7, with D possibly being TRBD1 (6 bases). The V and J ends lost 8 bases and 2 bases respectively, with 13 bases between them. In germline, CDR1 is MNHEY, CDR2 SMNVEV (reference sequence). CDR3 length: 13 residues. This chain's CDR3 is CASGSTGTYEQYF. DNA for the CDR3: TGTGCCAGCGGGTCTACAGGGACCTACGAGCAGTACTTC.

This clone was seen more than once but under ten times. This chain's CDR3 is CASSLDSNEQFF. In DNA, the CDR3 is TGTGCCAGCAGTTTAGACAGCAATGAGCAGTTCTTC. The gene calls are TRBV12-3 or TRBV12-4 and TRBJ2-1, with D uncertain. V was trimmed by 1 base and J by 6 bases, leaving 4 bases between them. This CDR3 spans 12 amino acids.

This chain connects TRBV9 to TRBJ1-1, with D maybe TRBD1 (6 bases). Deletions cut 0 bases from V and 3 bases from J, with 6 bases between. The CDR3 is 13 amino acids. Germline V gene data show CDR1 as SGDLS and CDR2 as YYNGEE. As DNA, the CDR3 is TGTGCCAGCAGCGTAGACAGGGACACTGAAGCTTTCTTT. Translation: CASSVDRDTEAFF.

This clone was seen a few times. The chain joins TRBV13 to TRBJ2-3; tentative D call: TRBD2 (6 bases). From germline, CDR1 is PRHDT and CDR2 FYEKMQ (reference sequence). CDR3 length equals 15 residues. Trimming left V 1 base short and J 1 base short, with 9 bases between. For the CDR3, the DNA is TGTGCCAGCAGCTTAGATGGCGGGGGCACAGATACGCAGTATTTT. Translating it yields CASSLDGGGTDTQYF. The full variable domain, rest sourced from reference TRBV13 and TRBJ2-3, is AAGVIQSPRHLIKEKRETATLKCYPIPRHDTVYWYQQGPGQDPQFLISFYEKMQSDKGSIPDRFSAQQFSDYHSELNMSSLELGDSALYFCASSLDGGGTDTQYFGPGTRLTVL.

The chain employs TRBV29-1 and TRBJ2-1; D call uncertain. V dropped 3 bases and J dropped 3 bases, with 9 bases sitting between them. This CDR3 is built from 13 residues. CDR1 SQVTM and CDR2 ANQGSEA come from the germline V gene. The CDR3 nucleotides are TGCAGCGTTGATTTCAGAAACTACAATGAGCAGTTCTTC. It is translated as CSVDFRNYNEQFF.

The J gene is TRBJ2-3, the V gene TRBV7-9; 14 positions agree with TRBD2. Germline CDR1 reads SEHNR; CDR2 reads FQNEAQ (reference sequence). The CDR3 consists of 16 residues. J was trimmed by 6 bases and V by 5 bases; bases with no gene match: 7. The CDR3 DNA reads TGTGCCAGCAGCGTTGGACTAGCGGGGGGTTGGGATACGCAGTATTTT. The encoded protein is CASSVGLAGGWDTQYF.

The V and J genes are TRBV11-2 and TRBJ2-1; 10 bases align to TRBD2. Germline CDR1 is SGHAT and CDR2 is FQNNGV. V was clipped by 6 bases and J by 8 bases; unmatched bases: 7. This CDR3 contains 14 residues. The CDR3 DNA follows: TGTGCCAGCAGGGTAGCGGGGGGCCTCTATGAGCAGTTCTTC. Amino acids: CASRVAGGLYEQFF.

Here the CDR3 DNA reads TGTGCCAGCAGTTACTACCTGGCCCACGCAGAAGCTTTCTTT. It codes for CASSYYLAHAEAFF. The V call is TRBV6-6, the J call TRBJ1-1; unclear D gene. Looked up from germline, CDR1 is MNHNY and CDR2 is SVGAGI (reference sequence). V was shortened by 1 base and J by 8 bases, with 14 bases between the two germline ends. There are 14 residues in the CDR3.

This chain connects TRBV9 to TRBJ1-1; D gene uncertain. CDR3 size: 14 residues. V was clipped by 0 bases and J by 11 bases, with 17 bases between them. CDR1 is SGDLS and CDR2 is YYNGEE in the germline V gene. Written as DNA, the CDR3 is TGTGCCAGCAGCGTAGGTTATGACGGAACGGGGGCTTTCTTT. This gives the protein CASSVGYDGTGAFF.

This clone was detected only once. The J gene is TRBJ2-7, the V gene TRBV30, with D maybe TRBD1 (6 bases). CDR3 length: 14 amino acids. Germline V gene sequence: CDR1 GTSNPN, CDR2 SVGIG (reference sequence). The germline V and J ends were trimmed by 1 base and 2 bases, with 12 bases remaining between them. In DNA, the CDR3 is TGTGCCTGGAGTGCACTGGACAGAACCTACGAGCAGTACTTC. This codes for CAWSALDRTYEQYF.

The gene calls are TRBV4-1 and TRBJ1-2; 9 bases map to TRBD1. The CDR3 spans 13 residues. The V gene end was trimmed by 4 bases and the J gene end by 7 bases; junction bases not matched to a gene: 4. Looked up from germline, CDR1 is MGHRA and CDR2 is YSYEKL. This CDR3 is CASSPGQGTGYTF. CDR3 coding DNA: TGCGCCAGCAGCCCGGGACAGGGTACTGGCTACACCTTC.

V is TRBV28 and J is TRBJ1-4, with unresolved D. Germline V lookup: CDR1 MDHEN, CDR2 SYDVKM. The CDR3 is 14 residues long. Trimming shortened V by 2 bases and J by 4 bases, and 8 bases separated the two germline ends. The CDR3 sequence: CASSLGGINEKLFF. CDR3 sequence (DNA): TGTGCCAGCAGTTTAGGAGGAATTAATGAAAAACTGTTTTTT.

This chain connects TRBV6-5 to TRBJ1-4; the D gene is possibly TRBD1 (5 bases). Germline CDR1 reads MNHEY; CDR2 reads SVGAGI. Trimming took off 0 bases at V and 10 bases at J, with 12 bases between the two ends. The length of the CDR3 is 14 residues. CDR3 sequence: CASSYSNQGGKLFF. CDR3 nucleotides: TGTGCCAGCAGTTACTCGAATCAGGGAGGAAAACTGTTTTTT.

The rearrangement uses TRBV6-2 or TRBV6-3 and TRBJ2-2, with TRBD2 matching 13 bases. Germline CDR1 MNHEY, CDR2 SVGEGT. Trimming removed 2 bases from V and 2 bases from J; junction bases left unmatched: 5. This CDR3 contains 18 residues. This CDR3 reads CASSYTGLAGLNTGELFF. The CDR3 bases are TGTGCCAGCAGTTACACGGGACTAGCGGGGCTTAACACCGGGGAGCTGTTTTTT.

As regards this clone: A junction boundary mismatches the germline segment, possibly from a read error. The gene calls are TRBV12-5 and TRBJ1-4; TRBD1 agrees at 12 bases. The CDR3 loop spans 15 amino acids. Germline CDR1 is LGHNT and CDR2 is FRNRAP. CDR3 sequence: CASGLGQGAGEKLFF. The CDR3 DNA reads TGTGCTAGTGGCTTGGGACAGGGGGCGGGTGAAAAACTGTTTTTT.